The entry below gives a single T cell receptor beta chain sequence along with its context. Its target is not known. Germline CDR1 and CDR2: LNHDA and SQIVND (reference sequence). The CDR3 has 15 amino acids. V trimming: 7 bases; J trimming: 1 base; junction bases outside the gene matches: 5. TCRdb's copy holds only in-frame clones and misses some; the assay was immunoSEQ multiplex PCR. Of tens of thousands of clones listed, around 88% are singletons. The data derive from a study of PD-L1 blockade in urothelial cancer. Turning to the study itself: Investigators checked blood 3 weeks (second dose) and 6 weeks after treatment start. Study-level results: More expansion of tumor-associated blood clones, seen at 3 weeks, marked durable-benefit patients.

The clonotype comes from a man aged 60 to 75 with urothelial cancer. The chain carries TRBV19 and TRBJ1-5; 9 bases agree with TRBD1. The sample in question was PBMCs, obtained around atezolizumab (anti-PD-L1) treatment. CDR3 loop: CASTLGQGSNQPQHF. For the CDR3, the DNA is TGTGCCAGTACGCTAGGACAGGGGAGCAATCAGCCCCAGCATTTT.